This T cell receptor (beta chain) was sequenced in a study of cytotoxic CD8 clonotypes in ibrutinib-treated CLL listed by TCRdb under 2021. The study in broad terms: The cohort had some eleven relapsed/refractory and around 16 treatment-naive patients; 17 to 18 were IGHV unmutated. Longitudinal samples were obtainable from about 30% of the roughly 90 participants in the trial. Responses were partial in around 25 patients and complete in 2; after median about 5.5 years follow-up, around 15 stayed in remission and 12 progressed. Every sample from remission and from progressive disease was obtained while the patients were still on ibrutinib. Response samples were taken after a median of roughly eleven months on treatment, ranging from 6 to 36 months. An average of about 250,000 productive templates and tens of thousands of productive rearrangements was obtained per sample. Cryopreserved peripheral blood mononuclear cells were collected before treatment, at response, and at either disease progression or sustained remission. Broader findings and caveats from the paper: Sampling times were not matched between patients in sustained remission and patients whose disease was progressing, and lymph node repertoires were not examined. Clonality rose at ibrutinib response, remained stable during sustained remission, and dropped back toward baseline at progression. Public clonotypes were found to be uncommon and were observed to contract or remain stable during treatment; the increase in clonality was shown to reflect expansion of private clonotypes at ibrutinib response. Baseline clonality was found to be higher than that of age-matched healthy donors and was strongly correlated with circulating CD8+ T-cell counts.

For TCR beta library preparation, 1.5 to 2 micrograms of genomic DNA were isolated from cryopreserved PBMCs. Longitudinal blood samples from CLL patients on ibrutinib monotherapy underwent high-throughput TCR beta sequencing. The patients took part in an open-label, single-center phase 2 trial of ibrutinib monotherapy. With regard to this clone: Which antigen it targets is not known. Qualities for individual bases were not recorded, and no much larger clone is one base off.

CDR1 and CDR2 are drawn from the germline V gene: SNHLY, FYNNEI. The CDR3 runs 15 residues from the cysteine to the phenylalanine. Only CDR3 DNA remains: 45 bases, in frame from the first base. Unmatched junction bases come to 9, with V trimmed by 6 bases and J by 5 bases. A MiSeq instrument was used for deep resolution sequencing, which targeted depths ranging from 1 in 1 million up to 1 in 200,000 T cells, with coverage averaging 10x for each clonotype. TCR beta libraries were generated with the immunoSEQ hsTCRB Kit. The authors processed their data as follows. Data were analyzed with ImmunoSEQ Data Assistant and ImmunoSEQ Analyzer, with V, D and J genes assigned per IMGT definitions. Clonality, which ranges from 0 to 1, was calculated as one minus the normalized Shannon entropy of productive rearrangement frequencies. Only overrepresented clonotypes making up at least 0.05% of the repertoire of each patient were included in the public clonotype analysis. Around 14 repertoires from age-matched healthy donors, obtained from immuneACCESS, served as clonality controls. As stored in TCRdb, this immuneACCESS dataset retains in-frame rearrangements with V and J assigned. A fraction of the clones does not appear; measured against another copy, unresolved V genes explain less than half of the discrepancy, and the remainder lacks a known reason. V and J calls and clone size are given by that table; D and trimming were obtained from the DNA. The sample contains approximately 340,000 clones, roughly 70% of them found a single time. Just under 6.5% of the sample goes to the ten largest clones.

The TCR sequence derives from a human donor with chronic lymphocytic leukemia. The sequencing here drew on PBMCs, taken after 36 months of ibrutinib treatment. The sequence joins TRBV2 to TRBJ1-4; 7 central nucleotides agree with TRBD1. The DNA sequence is given as TGTGCCAGCAGGATCGGACAGGCGGAGAATGAAAAACTGTTTTTT. The encoded protein is CASRIGQAENEKLFF. Outside the CDR3, residues come from the reference TRBV2 and TRBJ1-4 proteins, so the full variable domain is: EPEVTQTPSHQVTQMGQEVILRCVPISNHLYFYWYRQILGQKVEFLVSFYNNEISEKSEIFDDQFSVERPDGSNFTLKIRSTKLEDSAMYFCASRIGQAENEKLFFGSGTQLSVL.